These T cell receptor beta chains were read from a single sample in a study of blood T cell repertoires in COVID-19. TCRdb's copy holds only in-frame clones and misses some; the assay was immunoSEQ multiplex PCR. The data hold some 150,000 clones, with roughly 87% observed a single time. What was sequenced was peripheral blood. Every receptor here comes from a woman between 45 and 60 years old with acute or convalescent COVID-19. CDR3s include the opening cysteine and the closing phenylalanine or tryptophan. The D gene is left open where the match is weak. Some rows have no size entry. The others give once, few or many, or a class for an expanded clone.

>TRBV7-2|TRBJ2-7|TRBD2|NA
TGTGCCAGCAGCTTGCTAGCGGGGATAGCCTACGAGCAGTACTTC
CASSLLAGIAYEQYF
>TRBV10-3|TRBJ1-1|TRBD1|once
TGTGCCATCACTTGGACAGGGGGCACTGAAGCTTTCTTT
CAITWTGGTEAFF
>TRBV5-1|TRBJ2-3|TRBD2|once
TGCGCCAGCAAGACAACTAGCGGGCCCGCCACAGATACGCAGTATTTT
CASKTTSGPATDTQYF
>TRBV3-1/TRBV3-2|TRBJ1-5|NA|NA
TGTGCCAGCAGCCAATCCCCGGGGATCAATCAGCCCCAGCATTTT
CASSQSPGINQPQHF
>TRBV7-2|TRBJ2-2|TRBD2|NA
TGTGCCAGCAGCTTAGTTAGCGGGGGGGCCGGCGGGGAGCTGTTTTTT
CASSLVSGGAGGELFF
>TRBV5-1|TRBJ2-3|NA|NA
TGCGCCACCCAAGGGGTAGGGGTAGGAGATACGCAGTATTTT
CATQGVGVGDTQYF
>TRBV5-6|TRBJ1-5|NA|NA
TGTGCCAGCAGCTTGGGGTCAGGGATTAAGCCCCAGCATTTT
CASSLGSGIKPQHF
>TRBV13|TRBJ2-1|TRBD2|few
TGTGCCAGCAGCCTTAGCGGGGGGGCAAATGAGCAGTTCTTC
CASSLSGGANEQFF
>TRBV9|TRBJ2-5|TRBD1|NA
TGTGCCAGCAGCGTCGGATTAGGGGACAGCCAAGAGACCCAGTACTTC
CASSVGLGDSQETQYF
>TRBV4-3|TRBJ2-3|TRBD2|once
TGCGCCAGCAGCCAAGATCCGGGACTAGCGGGATTAAATACGCAGTATTTT
CASSQDPGLAGLNTQYF
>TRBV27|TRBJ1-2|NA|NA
TGTGCCAGCAGTTTATATGGGCCCCCTGTGGGGGGCTATGGCTACACCTTC
CASSLYGPPVGGYGYTF
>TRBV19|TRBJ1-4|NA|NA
TGTGCCAGTAAAGACTTGGGGGGTCCTAATGAAAAACTGTTTTTT
CASKDLGGPNEKLFF
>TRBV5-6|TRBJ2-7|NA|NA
TGTGCCAGCAGCTTGGAGGGGACATCCTACGAGCAGTACTTC
CASSLEGTSYEQYF
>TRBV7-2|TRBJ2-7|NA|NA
TGTGCCAGCAGCTCGGGACTCGCAAGCTCCTACGAGCAGTACTTC
CASSSGLASSYEQYF
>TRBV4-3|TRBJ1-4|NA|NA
TGCGCCAGCAGCCAAGATCTCGCGCGGGGTGAAAAACTGTTTTTT
CASSQDLARGEKLFF
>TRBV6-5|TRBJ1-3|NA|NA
TGTGCCAGCAGTTACGCCCGCGGGATGGCTGGAAACACCATATATTTT
CASSYARGMAGNTIYF
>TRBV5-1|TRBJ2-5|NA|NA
TGCGCCAGCAGCCCAGTTACGGGAGTAAATGCAGAGACCCAGTACTTC
CASSPVTGVNAETQYF
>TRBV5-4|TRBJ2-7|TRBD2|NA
TGTGCCAGCAGCCTCGGGGGGAGCGGCGCCTACGAGCAGTACTTC
CASSLGGSGAYEQYF
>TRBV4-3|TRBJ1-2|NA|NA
TGCGCCAGCAGCCAAGCCCAGTTGCAAGGCTACACCTTC
CASSQAQLQGYTF
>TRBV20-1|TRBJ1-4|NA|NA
TGCAGTGGAGCAACTAATGAAAAACTGTTTTTT
CSGATNEKLFF
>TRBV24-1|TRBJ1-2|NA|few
TGTGCCACCAGTGACACGGGACTTGTGGGCTACACCTTC
CATSDTGLVGYTF
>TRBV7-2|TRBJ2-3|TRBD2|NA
TGTGCCAGCAGCTTAGGCGGGGGGGTTACAGATACGCAGTATTTT
CASSLGGGVTDTQYF
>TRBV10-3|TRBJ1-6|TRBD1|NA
TGTGCCATCAGAGGGACAGACTATAATTCACCCCTCCACTTT
CAIRGTDYNSPLHF